This note documents a single TCR beta chain sequence. Original data processing: By means of reference gene primer amplification, nucleated cell counts were estimated. The data were produced by immunoSEQ multiplex PCR, yet TCRdb's version contains in-frame clones alone and is incomplete. V, J and clone size are those of that table, while D and trimming were read from the DNA. The data contain hundreds of thousands of clones, around 84% of them singletons. The sample originates from a study of blood T cell repertoires in COVID-19. About the research overall: PBMCs, B-cell-depleted T cells, or T cells were the source of the cDNA or gDNA that made up the material.

Those enrolled, adults aged about 18 to 89 years, came from some 23 US areas. Participants' own reports of clinical history determined their cohort assignment. Germline CDR1 MNHEY, CDR2 SVGAGI. The length of the CDR3 is 14 residues. Germline trimming cut 7 bases from V and 2 bases from J; bases unmatched to any gene: 8. The chain links TRBV6-5 to TRBJ2-7, with TRBD2 identical over 7 bases. The specimen sequenced was PBMCs or T cells enriched from blood (not recorded which). This TCR was recovered from a man aged 25-45 years with acute COVID-19. The CDR3: CASTFSGGAYEQYV. The CDR3 bases are TGTGCCAGCACCTTCTCGGGGGGAGCCTACGAGCAGTACGTC.